This TCR beta chain is from a study of T cell responses to AZD1222 COVID-19 vaccine. TCRdb's table, derived via immunoSEQ multiplex PCR, lists solely in-frame clones and lacks some. The sample lists 180,000 or so clones, 75% to 90% occurring once. Germline CDR1 MNHEY, CDR2 SVGAGI. The length of the CDR3 is 15 residues. Deletions cut 7 bases from V and 3 bases from J, with 18 bases between. The sample was peripheral blood, taken 28 days after the second dose of the MenACWY control vaccine. The TCR was taken from an adult who received the MenACWY meningococcal vaccine as a control. The J gene is TRBJ1-2, the V gene TRBV6-5, with D perhaps matching TRBD1 (5 bases). This CDR3 reads CASIGRVWDHYGYTF. The CDR3 DNA sequence: TGTGCCAGCATCGGACGGGTTTGGGACCACTATGGCTACACCTTC.